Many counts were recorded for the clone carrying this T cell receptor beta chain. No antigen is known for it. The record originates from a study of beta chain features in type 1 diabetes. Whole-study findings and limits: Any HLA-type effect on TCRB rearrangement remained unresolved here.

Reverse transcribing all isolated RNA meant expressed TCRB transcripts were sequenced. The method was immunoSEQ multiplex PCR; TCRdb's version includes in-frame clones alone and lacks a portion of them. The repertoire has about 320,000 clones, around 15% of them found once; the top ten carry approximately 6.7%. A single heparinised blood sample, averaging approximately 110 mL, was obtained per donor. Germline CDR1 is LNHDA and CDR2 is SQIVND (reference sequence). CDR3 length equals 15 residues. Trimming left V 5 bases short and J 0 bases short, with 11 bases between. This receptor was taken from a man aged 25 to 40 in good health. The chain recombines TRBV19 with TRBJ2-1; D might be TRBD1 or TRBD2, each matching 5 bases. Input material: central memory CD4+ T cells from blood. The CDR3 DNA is TGTGCCAGTAGTCTACCAGGGAGCTCCTACAATGAGCAGTTCTTC. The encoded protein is CASSLPGSSYNEQFF. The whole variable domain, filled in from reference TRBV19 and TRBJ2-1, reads DGGITQSPKYLFRKEGQNVTLSCEQNLNHDAMYWYRQDPGQGLRLIYYSQIVNDFQKGDIAEGYSVSREKKESFPLTVTSAQKNPTAFYLCASSLPGSSYNEQFFGPGTRLTVL.